The clone carrying this T cell receptor beta chain was observed once. The data stem from a study of blood T cell repertoires in COVID-19. Whole-study context: COVID-19 samples from acute and convalescent phases originated in the United States, Italy and Spain. In each case, the material was cDNA or gDNA derived from T cells, B-cell-depleted T cells, or PBMCs.

The germline gives CDR1 SGDLS, CDR2 YYNGEE. The CDR3 consists of 15 residues. Trimming cost V 1 base and J 5 bases; bases outside gene matches: 4. In the original analysis: Reference gene primer amplification gave nucleated cell count estimates. The method was immunoSEQ multiplex PCR; TCRdb's version includes in-frame clones alone and lacks a portion of them. V and J calls and clone size are as listed in that table; D and trimming were resolved from the DNA. The table lists approximately 130,000 clones, about 85% of them singletons. Material for sequencing was peripheral blood. The receptor was isolated from a human donor in a cohort sampled during active COVID-19. The V and J genes are TRBV9 and TRBJ2-5; 11 bases are a match to TRBD2. Here the CDR3 DNA reads TGTGCCAGCAGCGTAATAGCGGGAGGGGGCGAGACCCAGTACTTC. Residues: CASSVIAGGGETQYF.